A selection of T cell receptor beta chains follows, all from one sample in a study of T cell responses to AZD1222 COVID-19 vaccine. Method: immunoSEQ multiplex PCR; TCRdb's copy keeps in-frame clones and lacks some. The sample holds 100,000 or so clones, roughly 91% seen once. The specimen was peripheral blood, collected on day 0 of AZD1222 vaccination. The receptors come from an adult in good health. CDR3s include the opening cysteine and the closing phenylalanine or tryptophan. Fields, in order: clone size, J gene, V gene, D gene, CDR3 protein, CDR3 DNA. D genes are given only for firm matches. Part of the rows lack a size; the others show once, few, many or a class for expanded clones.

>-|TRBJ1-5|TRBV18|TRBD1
CASSAQGEQPQHF
TGTGCCAGCTCAGCACAGGGGGAGCAGCCCCAGCATTTT
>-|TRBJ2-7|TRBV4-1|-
CASSLAPPEVRYF
TGCGCCAGCAGCCTCGCGCCGCCGGAGGTGCGGTACTTC
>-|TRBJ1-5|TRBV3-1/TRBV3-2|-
CASSQAGGNQPQHF
TGTGCCAGCAGCCAAGCGGGTGGTAATCAGCCCCAGCATTTT
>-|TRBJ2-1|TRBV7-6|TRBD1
CASSELTGGDNNEQFF
TGTGCCAGCAGCGAACTAACAGGGGGCGACAACAATGAGCAGTTCTTC
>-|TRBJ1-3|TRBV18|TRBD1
CASSQTGTGPGNTIYF
TGTGCCAGCTCACAAACCGGGACAGGGCCAGGAAACACCATATATTTT
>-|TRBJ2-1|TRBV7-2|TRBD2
CASSPTGGHNEQFF
TGTGCCAGCAGCCCGACGGGGGGACACAATGAGCAGTTCTTC
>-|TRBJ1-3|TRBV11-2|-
CASSSGSRGGNTIYF
TGTGCCAGCAGCTCGGGCTCCCGGGGAGGAAACACCATATATTTT
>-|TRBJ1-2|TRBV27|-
CASTPGGARGYTF
TGTGCCAGCACCCCTGGGGGGGCGCGTGGCTACACCTTC
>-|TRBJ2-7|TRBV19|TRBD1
CASRDAGTGTYEQYF
TGTGCCAGTAGGGACGCCGGGACAGGGACCTACGAGCAGTACTTC
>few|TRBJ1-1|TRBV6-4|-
CASRGWNTEAFF
TGTGCCAGCCGAGGATGGAACACTGAAGCTTTCTTT
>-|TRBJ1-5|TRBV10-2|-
CASRGDRNQPQHF
TGCGCCAGCAGGGGTGACCGAAATCAGCCCCAGCATTTT
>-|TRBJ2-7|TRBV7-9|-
CASSLGAGAWYF
TGTGCCAGCAGCTTAGGGGCGGGGGCATGGTACTTC
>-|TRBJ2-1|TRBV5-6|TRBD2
CASSLREAPLYNEQFF
TGTGCCAGCAGCCTCCGGGAGGCCCCCCTTTACAATGAGCAGTTCTTC
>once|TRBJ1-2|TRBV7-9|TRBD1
CASSPERGQYYTF
TGTGCCAGCAGCCCCGAAAGGGGGCAGTATTACACCTTC
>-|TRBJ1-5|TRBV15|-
CATSRGGQQPQHF
TGTGCCACCAGCAGAGGGGGTCAACAGCCCCAGCATTTT
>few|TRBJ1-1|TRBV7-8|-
CASSPELWGDMNTEAFF
TGTGCCAGCAGCCCCGAGCTCTGGGGGGACATGAACACTGAAGCTTTCTTT
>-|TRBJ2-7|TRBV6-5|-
CASSYENYADEQYF
TGTGCCAGCAGTTACGAAAATTACGCTGACGAGCAGTACTTC